The 18 T cell receptor beta chains presented below share a single source sample, sequenced in a study of spatial heterogeneity in lung cancer (dated by TCRdb to between 2018 and 2021). In light of the paper, this sample's time point label describes: sample taken at primary tumor resection. Whole RNA extracted from tumor and nontumor lung tissue, or from cryopreserved PBMC samples, was used for TCR sequencing without cell sorting. Library preparation was by 5' RACE. The instrument was a NextSeq 500. The raw public reads went through TCRdb reprocessing: fastp at Q25, MiXCR clone calling, in-frame beta chains kept. All rows with the same CDR3 protein become a single entry with the most common DNA and genes. This sample comprises approximately 81,000 distinct CDR3 sequences, roughly 12% of them detected only once. About 4.5% of the sample is in the top ten clones. This specimen was PBMCs, taken at surgery. Receptor source: a male donor with early-stage non-small cell lung cancer.

The chain joins TRBV10-1 to TRBJ2-3, with 11 bases fitting TRBD2. The CDR3 runs 17 residues. V shed 4 bases and J 3 bases; nucleotides not matched to a gene: 9. The germline V gene encodes CDR1 WNHNN and CDR2 SYGVQD (reference sequence). This CDR3 is CASSAGTSGRRTDTQYF. DNA for the CDR3: TGCGCCAGCAGTGCGGGCACTAGCGGGAGAAGGACAGATACGCAGTATTTT.

CDR3: CSVAPGQQETQYF. CDR3 nucleotide sequence: TGCAGCGTTGCACCGGGACAGCAAGAGACCCAGTACTTC. The genes are TRBV29-1 and TRBJ2-5; 7 bases map to TRBD1. Germline V gene data show CDR1 as SQVTM and CDR2 as ANQGSEA. The length of the CDR3 is 13 residues. With V trimmed by 4 bases and J by 2 bases, 4 bases remained unmatched.

The table lists this clonotype with a few counts. This sequence joins TRBV4-1 and TRBJ2-2; the D gene could be TRBD1 or TRBD2 (6 bases each). Trimming took 8 bases from V and 6 from J, leaving 7 bases between them. This CDR3 comprises 11 residues. Per the germline V gene, CDR1 is MGHRA and CDR2 is YSYEKL. The CDR3 region has the DNA TGCGCCAGCCGGGGGCCCGGGGAGCTGTTTTTT. Translating it yields CASRGPGELFF.

There are a few counts of this clonotype. The chain uses TRBV18 and TRBJ1-2; TRBD1 might be the D (5 bases). The germline V gene has CDR1 KGHSH and CDR2 LQKENI. Trimming left V 2 bases short and J 4 bases short, with 11 bases between. The CDR3 has 14 amino acids. The CDR3: CASSPSETVYGYTF. The CDR3 DNA follows: TGTGCCAGCTCACCATCTGAGACAGTCTATGGCTACACCTTC.

This clonotype was picked up a small number of times. The gene calls are TRBV12-3 or TRBV12-4 and TRBJ2-2; no reliable D call. The CDR3 sequence is 14 residues long. V was pared by 6 bases and J by 6 bases, with 14 bases between. The CDR3 sequence is CASRLQNPPGELFF. The CDR3 coding sequence is TGTGCCAGCAGGTTACAAAATCCTCCCGGGGAGCTGTTTTTT.

The chain has TRBV11-1 and TRBJ1-1, with D unresolved. Germline V lookup: CDR1 SGHAT, CDR2 FQDESV (reference sequence). Trimming pared 3 bases from V and 0 bases from J, leaving 5 bases between. This CDR3 region has 13 residues. The CDR3, as DNA: TGTGCCAGCAGCTTTAGGATGAACACTGAAGCTTTCTTT. This encodes CASSFRMNTEAFF.

This clonotype was recorded a few times. V usage is TRBV29-1 and J usage is TRBJ2-2, with D uncertain. The CDR3 contains 14 residues. Germline assignment: CDR1 SQVTM and CDR2 ANQGSEA. V lost 3 bases to trimming and J lost 1 base, with 9 bases between them. The CDR3 loop reads CSVDGSRNTGELFF. The CDR3, as DNA: TGCAGCGTTGACGGCAGTAGGAACACCGGGGAGCTGTTTTTT.

The chain is built from TRBV20-1 and TRBJ1-4; 7 bases match TRBD1. The V gene's germline CDR1 is DFQATT and CDR2 SNEGSKA (reference sequence). V was pared by 0 bases and J by 4 bases, with 5 bases of the junction left unmatched. The CDR3 loop spans 15 amino acids. The CDR3 region has the DNA TGCAGTGCTAGAGATGAGGGGGCGAATAATGAAAAACTGTTTTTT. Translated: CSARDEGANNEKLFF.

This clonotype was picked up a small number of times. The rearrangement uses TRBV7-8 and TRBJ2-1; no clear D gene. The length of the CDR3 is 14 residues. Germline V gene sequence: CDR1 SGHVS, CDR2 FQNEAQ. V dropped 1 base and J dropped 6 bases, with 10 bases sitting between them. This CDR3 reads CASSLGFGRNEQFF. The CDR3 DNA reads TGTGCCAGCAGCTTAGGTTTTGGTCGCAATGAGCAGTTCTTC. The entire variable domain, with the rest obtained from reference TRBV7-8 and TRBJ2-1, is as follows: GAGVSQSPRYKVAKRGQDVALRCDPISGHVSLFWYQQALGQGPEFLTYFQNEAQLDKSGLPSDRFFAERPEGSVSTLKIQRTQQEDSAVYLCASSLGFGRNEQFFGPGTRLTVL.

In this sample, this clonotype turned up a few times. The chain couples TRBV6-4 to TRBJ2-3, with 10 bases fitting TRBD2. Germline V gene sequence: CDR1 MRHNA, CDR2 SNTAGT. The ends lost 5 bases at V and 5 bases at J; junction bases unmatched: 10. There are 16 residues in the CDR3. CDR3 DNA: TGTGCCAGCAGTCCCAATCCTAGCGGGGGAAGAGATACGCAGTATTTT. It translates to CASSPNPSGGRDTQYF.

The chain uses TRBV30 and TRBJ1-3; possibly TRBD1 for D (6 bases). This CDR3 has 13 amino acids. Germline CDR1 reads GTSNPN; CDR2 reads SVGIG (reference sequence). With 8 bases removed from V and 1 base from J, the gap between germline ends came to 12 bases. The CDR3, as DNA: TGTGCCCGTGGGGGGCAGTCTGGAAACACCATATATTTT. Its translation: CARGGQSGNTIYF. The full variable domain, rest sourced from reference TRBV30 and TRBJ1-3, is SQTIHQWPATLVQPVGSPLSLECTVEGTSNPNLYWYRQAAGRGLQLLFYSVGIGQISSEVPQNLSASRPQDRQFILSSKKLLLSDSGFYLCARGGQSGNTIYFGEGSWLTVV.

This clonotype was found a few times. The rearrangement joins TRBV30 to TRBJ2-7, with a tentative D call TRBD1 (6 bases). V lost 2 bases to trimming and J lost 0 bases, with 8 bases between them. Looked up from germline, CDR1 is GTSNPN and CDR2 is SVGIG (reference sequence). CDR3 length: 13 residues. The CDR3 loop is CAWSRGSSYEQYF. The CDR3 DNA reads as TGTGCCTGGAGTAGGGGGAGCTCCTACGAGCAGTACTTC.

CDR3 DNA sequence: TGTGCCAGCAGCTTAGGGCAGGGTAAAATCGAGCAGTACTTC. Its protein product is CASSLGQGKIEQYF. V usage is TRBV11-2 and J usage is TRBJ2-7; possibly TRBD1 for D (5 bases). The length of the CDR3 is 14 residues. Germline V gene data show CDR1 as SGHAT and CDR2 as FQNNGV. Trimming stripped 1 base from V and 6 bases from J, with 13 bases between.

This clonotype was seen ten or more times. The rearrangement links TRBV7-9 to TRBJ1-1, with TRBD1 identical over 8 bases. The CDR3 runs 15 residues. The J segment lost 5 bases and the V segment lost 6 bases, leaving 11 bases of the junction unmatched. Germline loops: CDR1 SEHNR, CDR2 FQNEAQ (reference sequence). CDR3 loop: CASSWTGMERTEAFF. The CDR3, as DNA: TGTGCCAGCAGTTGGACAGGGATGGAGAGGACTGAAGCTTTCTTT. The full variable domain, completed using reference TRBV7-9 and TRBJ1-1, is DTGVSQNPRHKITKRGQNVTFRCDPISEHNRLYWYRQTLGQGPEFLTYFQNEAQLEKSRLLSDRFSAERPKGSFSTLEIQRTEQGDSAMYLCASSWTGMERTEAFFGQGTRLTVV.

This clonotype appeared a few times. The chain uses TRBV25-1 and TRBJ2-3; TRBD2 might be the D (5 bases). The CDR3 loop spans 13 amino acids. The V end was cut by 3 bases, the J end by 5 bases, with 9 bases between. Germline V gene data show CDR1 as MGHDK and CDR2 as SYGVNS. The CDR3 bases are TGTGCCAGCAGTGAGTGGAGCGGAGATACGCAGTATTTT. It yields the protein CASSEWSGDTQYF.

In its sample, this clonotype was seen a few times. This chain uses TRBV5-1 with TRBJ1-1; D call uncertain. V lost 0 bases to trimming and J lost 1 base, with 7 bases between them. CDR3 length: 14 amino acids. Germline CDR1 and CDR2: SGHRS and YFSETQ. CDR3 amino acids: CASSLAAPNTEAFF. As DNA, the CDR3 is TGCGCCAGCAGCTTGGCAGCGCCGAACACTGAAGCTTTCTTT.

This chain connects TRBV30 to TRBJ2-2; TRBD2 is a possible D gene (5 bases). The CDR3 covers 14 residues. Per the germline V gene, CDR1 is GTSNPN and CDR2 is SVGIG (reference sequence). Between the trimmed V and J ends, which lost 4 bases and 7 bases, there was a span of 16 bases. This chain's CDR3 is CAWNRRAADGELFF. The CDR3 DNA follows: TGTGCCTGGAATCGGCGGGCAGCAGACGGGGAGCTGTTTTTT.

The chain couples TRBV5-5 to TRBJ2-6; no definite D call. Germline CDR1 and CDR2: SGHKS and YYEKEE (reference sequence). The CDR3 is 17 amino acids. V gave up 0 bases and J gave up 0 bases, with 10 bases separating them. In nucleotides, the CDR3 is TGTGCCAGCAGCTTGGAACCCCGGAGCTCTGGGGCCAACGTCCTGACTTTC. It specifies CASSLEPRSSGANVLTF.